A selection of T cell receptor beta chains follows, all from one sample in a study of response to subunit inactivated influenza vaccine. TCRdb called the RT-PCR reads again in MiXCR, with one record for every CDR3 protein. The table lists around 750,000 distinct CDR3 sequences, about 20% of them singletons. The sequences come from PBMCs from blood, collected approximately 5 days after vaccination. These receptors were collected from a man aged 50 or older who received an inactivated influenza vaccine. The conserved cysteine and the conserved F or W are not part of the CDR3 here.

TRBJ2-7 TRBV6-2/TRBV6-3 ASSYWTPYEQY
TRBJ2-1 TRBV18 ASSPSGTDEQF
TRBJ2-7 TRBV18 ASSPPGLPYEQY
TRBJ2-3 TRBV30 AWSQTSGNTDTQY
TRBJ2-1 TRBV12-3/TRBV12-4 ASRGTSGSVYNEQF
TRBJ1-5 TRBV20-1 SANGQEYSNQPQH
TRBJ2-1 TRBV29-1 SVRGRLAFEQF
TRBJ2-1 TRBV24-1 ATSDPSGGVHNEQF
TRBJ2-2 TRBV13 ASSSRTSGYTGELF
TRBJ2-5 TRBV7-6 ASSPSALSFQETQY
TRBJ2-7 TRBV7-2 ASSPRMLAYEQY
TRBJ2-3 TRBV4-2 ASGPGVGSTDTQY
TRBJ2-7 TRBV25-1 ASSVALSSYEQY
TRBJ2-7 TRBV7-2 ASSSETGLFSYEQY
TRBJ1-1 TRBV19 ASSSQLNTEAF
TRBJ2-5 TRBV6-5 ASSYSRSIKGETQY
TRBJ2-6 TRBV7-9 ASSLGAGTSGANVLT
TRBJ2-1 TRBV6-2/TRBV6-3 ASSYVAGRNNEQF
TRBJ2-1 TRBV6-5 ASSYEENLYNEQF